This TCR beta chain was captured in a study of blood T cell repertoires in COVID-19. On the study more broadly: T cells, B-cell-depleted T cells, or PBMCs supplied cDNA or gDNA.

Per the authors' pipeline: Amplification of reference gene primers provided the estimated nucleated cell counts. Produced via immunoSEQ multiplex PCR; TCRdb's table is partial and in-frame only. V, J and clone size were drawn from that table, and D and trimming were deduced from the DNA. Seen here are 86,000 or so clones, around 96% observed once, and the top ten hold about 4.5%. This clonotype originated in a human donor with active COVID-19. The donor label of this sample is uncertain. Source material: peripheral blood.

CDR3 region: CASRRQAGEQYF. Here the CDR3 DNA reads TGTGCCAGCAGGAGGCAGGCGGGCGAGCAGTACTTC. This chain links TRBV6-5 with TRBJ2-7; maybe TRBD2 (5 bases). V was cut by 6 bases and J by 6 bases, with 12 bases left in between. This CDR3 comprises 12 residues. The germline V gene encodes CDR1 MNHEY and CDR2 SVGAGI.